The rows below give T cell receptor beta chains drawn from one sample of a study of cytomegalovirus exposure and HLA in healthy donors. Generated by immunoSEQ multiplex PCR, the TCRdb table keeps only in-frame clones and is missing some. The sample carries 120,000 or so clones, more than 85% recorded once. The sample taken for sequencing was PBMCs. These receptors were collected from a man younger than 30 in good health and CMV-seropositive. CDR3s include the opening cysteine and the closing phenylalanine or tryptophan. Size values are once, few and many counts, or a class for expanded clones, and some rows have none.

v_gene: TRBV28; j_gene: TRBJ1-5; abundance: NA; CDR3aa: CASSLRPGDRGQPQHF
v_gene: TRBV7-2; j_gene: TRBJ1-2; abundance: NA; CDR3aa: CASSLYTGGYTF
v_gene: TRBV29-1; j_gene: TRBJ2-1; abundance: NA; CDR3aa: CSAEGDRTRNEQFF
v_gene: TRBV2; j_gene: TRBJ1-5; abundance: NA; CDR3aa: CASSGTGTTRNQPQHF
v_gene: TRBV7-9; j_gene: TRBJ2-3; abundance: NA; CDR3aa: CASSPPPSTDTQYF
v_gene: TRBV11-1; j_gene: TRBJ2-5; abundance: NA; CDR3aa: CASSPLGKRGPGTQYF
v_gene: TRBV29-1; j_gene: TRBJ1-4; abundance: once; CDR3aa: CSVEPVGEEKLFF
v_gene: TRBV5-1; j_gene: TRBJ1-3; abundance: NA; CDR3aa: CASSLAGTFSSGNTIYF
v_gene: TRBV19; j_gene: TRBJ2-1; abundance: NA; CDR3aa: CASRPIGRRYGYNEQFF
v_gene: TRBV6-1; j_gene: TRBJ1-4; abundance: NA; CDR3aa: CASSEALPGTGREKLFF
v_gene: TRBV6-1; j_gene: TRBJ1-1; abundance: NA; CDR3aa: CATRDREGTEAFF
v_gene: TRBV7-9; j_gene: TRBJ2-1; abundance: NA; CDR3aa: CASSLTSSGNEQFF
v_gene: TRBV9; j_gene: TRBJ1-1; abundance: NA; CDR3aa: CASSVDGYTEAFF
v_gene: TRBV7-6; j_gene: TRBJ1-1; abundance: NA; CDR3aa: CASSPTTGNTEAFF
v_gene: TRBV5-1; j_gene: TRBJ2-5; abundance: NA; CDR3aa: CASKRQGAIRYQETQYF
v_gene: TRBV5-1; j_gene: TRBJ2-7; abundance: NA; CDR3aa: CASSPSGAYEQYF
v_gene: TRBV29-1; j_gene: TRBJ2-7; abundance: NA; CDR3aa: CSVGGGTSGSYEQYF
v_gene: TRBV4-2; j_gene: TRBJ2-7; abundance: NA; CDR3aa: CASSQEAGFGSYEQYF
v_gene: TRBV19; j_gene: TRBJ2-3; abundance: NA; CDR3aa: CASSEGQGPYTDTQYF
v_gene: TRBV6-1; j_gene: TRBJ1-2; abundance: once; CDR3aa: CASSKPTGNYGYTF
v_gene: TRBV18; j_gene: TRBJ2-3; abundance: NA; CDR3aa: CASSPTGQGSTDTQYF
v_gene: TRBV27; j_gene: TRBJ2-7; abundance: NA; CDR3aa: CASSFLQRERVQYF
v_gene: TRBV28; j_gene: TRBJ1-5; abundance: NA; CDR3aa: CASTLGGKPQHF
v_gene: TRBV6-5; j_gene: TRBJ2-2; abundance: NA; CDR3aa: CASSSAGFRFAGELFF
v_gene: TRBV6-6; j_gene: TRBJ1-2; abundance: NA; CDR3aa: CASSQTVNYGYTF
v_gene: TRBV7-2; j_gene: TRBJ2-5; abundance: NA; CDR3aa: CASSLPGVRTQYF
v_gene: TRBV27; j_gene: TRBJ2-1; abundance: NA; CDR3aa: CASSLTTSSNEQFF
v_gene: TRBV9; j_gene: TRBJ2-3; abundance: few; CDR3aa: CASSVGTIRTDTQYF
v_gene: TRBV10-2; j_gene: TRBJ1-1; abundance: NA; CDR3aa: CASSDGGGSRNTEAFF
v_gene: TRBV23-1; j_gene: TRBJ2-7; abundance: NA; CDR3aa: CASSRIRRGPSSYEQYF
v_gene: TRBV6-5; j_gene: TRBJ1-4; abundance: NA; CDR3aa: CASSYSRTDNEKLFF
v_gene: TRBV19; j_gene: TRBJ2-1; abundance: NA; CDR3aa: CASSDQSGEEQFF
v_gene: TRBV5-1; j_gene: TRBJ1-6; abundance: few; CDR3aa: CASSQGTGVNSPLHF
v_gene: TRBV20-1; j_gene: TRBJ1-2; abundance: NA; CDR3aa: CSARTGYGYTF
v_gene: TRBV19; j_gene: TRBJ2-7; abundance: NA; CDR3aa: CASSRDRGYEQYF
v_gene: TRBV11-2; j_gene: TRBJ1-1; abundance: once; CDR3aa: CASSLFRGGRLDFEAFF
v_gene: TRBV18; j_gene: TRBJ1-6; abundance: NA; CDR3aa: CASSLRDSNSPLHF
v_gene: TRBV19; j_gene: TRBJ1-5; abundance: NA; CDR3aa: CATSDSWGSNQPQHF
v_gene: TRBV7-2; j_gene: TRBJ2-3; abundance: NA; CDR3aa: CASSSLSRTGGTDTQYF
v_gene: TRBV19; j_gene: TRBJ2-1; abundance: NA; CDR3aa: CASSVPDTLRWNEQFF
v_gene: TRBV19; j_gene: TRBJ2-7; abundance: NA; CDR3aa: CASSSRGVAYEQYF
v_gene: TRBV11-3; j_gene: TRBJ2-1; abundance: NA; CDR3aa: CASSLTSGAEQFF
v_gene: TRBV2; j_gene: TRBJ2-1; abundance: NA; CDR3aa: CASRWDRDNEQFF
v_gene: TRBV28; j_gene: TRBJ1-2; abundance: NA; CDR3aa: CASSLDRYYGYTF
v_gene: TRBV11-2; j_gene: TRBJ1-2; abundance: NA; CDR3aa: CASSLAPGDGYTF
v_gene: TRBV21-1; j_gene: TRBJ1-2; abundance: NA; CDR3aa: CASSKGRAGGECKDGYTF
v_gene: TRBV4-1; j_gene: TRBJ2-5; abundance: NA; CDR3aa: CASSPFRAGGVGETQYF
v_gene: TRBV9; j_gene: TRBJ1-2; abundance: NA; CDR3aa: CASSSQGSGYGYTF
v_gene: TRBV6-5; j_gene: TRBJ1-2; abundance: NA; CDR3aa: CASSYSMNSANYGYTF
v_gene: TRBV5-6; j_gene: TRBJ2-3; abundance: NA; CDR3aa: CASSPSGGPPDTQYF
v_gene: TRBV10-2; j_gene: TRBJ1-4; abundance: NA; CDR3aa: CASTGGGGLEKLFF
v_gene: TRBV6-5; j_gene: TRBJ1-5; abundance: NA; CDR3aa: CASRPMGGLHQPQHF
v_gene: TRBV6-4; j_gene: TRBJ2-3; abundance: NA; CDR3aa: CASSDSAGNTQYF
v_gene: TRBV15; j_gene: TRBJ2-7; abundance: NA; CDR3aa: CATKTGTGHEQYF
v_gene: TRBV11-2; j_gene: TRBJ2-7; abundance: NA; CDR3aa: CASTTGGVVYEQYF